The present TCR beta chain was sequenced within a study of shared clonotypes between healthy human individuals. Findings of the study overall: It was the non-shared clonotypes that had lower generation probabilities than clonotypes shared by all four donors. Naive subsets generally exceeded memory subsets in estimated richness.

Germline V gene sequence: CDR1 ENHRY, CDR2 SYGVKD. This CDR3 contains 20 residues. The trim removed 3 bases at V and 0 bases at J, leaving 19 bases unmatched. Clones were sequenced by immunoSEQ multiplex PCR, and TCRdb holds only the in-frame ones, with some missing. There are approximately 2.5 million clones in the sample; 80% to 95% occur only once, and more than 0.35% lies in the top ten. With respect to this clone: Its cognate antigen is unknown.

All donors qualified as healthy HIV-negative adults and had experienced no recent acute infections or vaccinations. All participating donors were Caucasian adults from Nashville, Tennessee. Sequenced material: naive CD4+ T cells from PBMCs. Subset here: CD45RA+ positively selected. The chain combines TRBV10-3 with TRBJ2-7, with 8 bases aligning to TRBD1. This receptor was taken from a man aged 18-30 years in good health. Some clones in this sample may be carry-over from other donors' samples. The CDR3 loop reads CAISDRGRSLGTKSSYEQYF. The CDR3 DNA is TGTGCCATCAGTGACAGGGGGCGTTCTCTCGGGACCAAGAGCTCCTACGAGCAGTACTTC.